This T cell receptor beta chain was recovered during a study of tumor and adjacent non-tumor tissue in lung cancer (dated by TCRdb to the late 2010s). For context, the study as a whole: The cohort included 12 adenocarcinoma, a couple of squamous cell carcinoma and 1 small cell lung cancer patients. The roughly 15 patients were aged about 30 to 80 years, included 10 men and 5 women, and had TNM stage I to III disease. Sequencing produced fewer than 150,000,000 productive TCRbeta reads in total, an average of approximately 4.1 million reads per sample. The study compared bulk TCRbeta repertoires from lung tumor tissue and matched distant non-tumor lung tissue of some 14 lung cancer patients. TCRbeta CDR3 sequencing was performed on 30 to 35 paired specimens, with one tumor sample and one normal lung sample collected per patient.

The library was generated by multiplex PCR. Sequenced using an Illumina HiSeq 2500. Following protocols modified from ARM-PCR, the researchers constructed TCRbeta libraries through three rounds of nested PCR with primers (Table S4). Before sequencing, PCR products of 200-500 bp were excised from the gel and purified with the QIAquick gel extraction kit. For the original study's pipeline: Reads were cleaned using Trimmomatic, were merged into complete CDR3 sequences using FLASH, and were assigned to V(D)J germline segments using MiTCR. Clonal diversity was calculated as the inverse Simpson's index using VDJtools. In-frame sequences without a premature stop codon were defined as productive reads. In TCRdb, the public reads were trimmed at Q25 with fastp and aligned with MiXCR, with productive beta chains retained. CDR3 protein duplicates are merged, each entry listing the most common genes and DNA. What appears here as the V and J calls and clone size reflects TCRdb's work, not the paper's. The sample table shows 120,000 or so distinct CDR3 sequences, and about 66% are seen once. Of the sample, 9.5% to 15% falls within the top ten clones.

RNA was extracted from bulk unsorted tissue and checked for quality with a NanoDrop ND-1000 and an Agilent 2100. All donors had newly diagnosed lung cancer, had not received prior chemotherapy, and were admitted for thoracic surgery in China between August and November 2014. Patients who had received previous radiotherapy or chemotherapy, or who had another concurrent cancer, were excluded from the study. Pieces of surgical tissue measuring about 1-2.2 cm3 were kept in RNAlater solution and stored at -80 degrees C until use. As for this clonotype: There is no known antigen for this receptor. Within one base of it there is no much larger clone, and no base qualities were kept.

Paper-wide results and their limitations: Tumor tissue showed significantly higher TCR diversity (inverse Simpson) than normal lung tissue, at around 450 vs 150 (P = 0.0075, Mann-Whitney U test). In normal lung, the top 100 clones accounted for a significantly larger cumulative share of the repertoire than in tumor tissue. Neither the sequencing platform nor unique molecular identifiers are mentioned in the methods. Younger patients had significantly higher TCR diversity, and higher tumor TCR diversity was associated with shorter overall and disease-free survival. Peripheral blood was not sequenced, so blood TCRbeta repertoires were not examined in the lung cancer patients of the study. With only about 16 patients in the cohort, the authors noted that larger samples and more detailed clinical data are needed.

The germline V gene supplies CDR1 KGHSH and CDR2 LQKENI. Inclusive of the bounding cysteine and phenylalanine, the CDR3 is 15 residues long. CDR3 DNA only is kept here, 45 bases in frame from base 1. The V and J ends are trimmed by 5 bases and 14 bases, leaving 22 bases between them. This receptor chain uses TRBV18 and TRBJ1-6; the D gene lacks a confident call. This clonotype originated in a man aged 25-45 years with non-small cell lung cancer. The sequenced sample consisted of lung tumor tissue. The CDR3 protein sequence reads: CASSAAGQTNSALHF. In nucleotides, the sequence is TGTGCCAGCTCAGCTGCGGGTCAGACAAATTCGGCCCTCCACTTT.